The clone carrying this T cell receptor (beta chain) was seen a few times. Germline V lookup: CDR1 MDHEN, CDR2 SYDVKM. Deletions cut 3 bases from V and 2 bases from J, with 8 bases between. The CDR3 runs to 15 residues. TCRdb called the 5' RACE reads again in MiXCR, with one record for every CDR3 protein. The sample has about 300,000 distinct CDR3 sequences; approximately 4.2% are singletons. These data are taken from a study of T cells after yellow fever vaccination. Overall study context: Low-cell-number fractions underwent preparation using SMART-Seq v4 Ultra Low Input.

The chain links TRBV28 to TRBJ2-6, with D perhaps matching TRBD2 (5 bases). Sequences were derived from PBMCs, sampled 5 days after the yellow fever booster vaccination. The sequence was collected from a man between 18 and 29 years old who received the YFV17D yellow fever vaccine. The chain's CDR3 is CASSFRGTGANVLTF. The CDR3 nucleotides are TGTGCCAGCAGTTTTCGGGGAACTGGGGCCAACGTCCTGACTTTC.